This TCR beta chain was identified in a study of spatial heterogeneity in lung cancer. As for time point: sample taken at primary tumor resection. About 73 TRACERx patients with early, untreated non-small cell lung cancer donated samples. Unsorted whole RNA from tumor, nontumor lung or frozen PBMC underwent sequencing. Study-wide points: Compared with follow-up, resection was when ubiquitous expanded tumor TCRs appeared in blood more.

Germline CDR1 DFQATT, CDR2 SNEGSKA (reference sequence). Deletions cut 3 bases from V and 10 bases from J, with 13 bases between. The CDR3 is made up of 12 amino acids. Notes on this clonotype: The antigen remains undetermined.

TCRdb redid the calling of the 5' RACE reads with MiXCR, one entry per CDR3 protein. Among 30,000 to 45,000 distinct CDR3 sequences listed, around 7.5% were seen once. Here the sequenced sample was PBMCs, taken at surgery. The rearrangement uses TRBV20-1 and TRBJ2-1; D unclear. This clonotype was sampled from a male donor with early-stage non-small cell lung cancer. The CDR3 reads CSARVPDEEQFF. CDR3 bases: TGCAGTGCTAGGGTCCCGGATGAGGAGCAGTTCTTC.